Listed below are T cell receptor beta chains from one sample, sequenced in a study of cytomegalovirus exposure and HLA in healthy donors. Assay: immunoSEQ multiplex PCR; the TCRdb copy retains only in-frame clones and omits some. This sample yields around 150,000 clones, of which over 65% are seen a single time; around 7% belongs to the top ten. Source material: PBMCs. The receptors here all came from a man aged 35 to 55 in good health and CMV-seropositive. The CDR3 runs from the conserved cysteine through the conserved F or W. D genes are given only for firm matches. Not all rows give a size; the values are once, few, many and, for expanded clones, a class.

DNA: TGTGCCAGCAGCTTACAGATGATCTCCTACGAGCAGTACTTC
CDR3: CASSLQMISYEQYF
size: NA
V: TRBV2
D: NA
J: TRBJ2-7

DNA: TGTGCCAGTAGTGTCTCCGGGACAGGGAATCAGCCCCAGCATTTT
CDR3: CASSVSGTGNQPQHF
size: NA
V: TRBV19
D: TRBD1
J: TRBJ1-5

DNA: TGTGCCAGCTGGGGCGGGGAGCTGTTCTTT
CDR3: CASWGGELFF
size: NA
V: TRBV6-6
D: NA
J: TRBJ2-2

DNA: TGTGCCAGCAGCTTTTCGGGAAGTGTAACCTACAATGAGCAGTTCTTC
CDR3: CASSFSGSVTYNEQFF
size: NA
V: TRBV7-6
D: NA
J: TRBJ2-1

DNA: TGTGCCAGCAGCCTACGTCAGGGGCTCTATGGCTACACCTTC
CDR3: CASSLRQGLYGYTF
size: NA
V: TRBV6-5
D: NA
J: TRBJ1-2

DNA: TGTGCCAGCAGTCAGAGGGGGACCTATGGCTACACCTTC
CDR3: CASSQRGTYGYTF
size: NA
V: TRBV2
D: NA
J: TRBJ1-2

DNA: TGTGCCAGCAGCTTAAAAGCGGGATCAGTCGAGCAGTACTTC
CDR3: CASSLKAGSVEQYF
size: few
V: TRBV13
D: TRBD2
J: TRBJ2-7

DNA: TGTGCCAGCAGCCGGACAGAGAGGACTGAAGCTTTCTTT
CDR3: CASSRTERTEAFF
size: NA
V: TRBV11-3
D: NA
J: TRBJ1-1

DNA: TGTGCCTGGGATGGGCAGGGGGCCTACGAGCAGTACTTC
CDR3: CAWDGQGAYEQYF
size: NA
V: TRBV30
D: TRBD1
J: TRBJ2-7

DNA: TGTGCCAGCAGCGGGGACAGGGTCAATTCACCCCTCCACTTT
CDR3: CASSGDRVNSPLHF
size: few
V: TRBV5-4
D: TRBD1
J: TRBJ1-6

DNA: TGCGCCAGCAGCCATGGACAAGCCTACGAGCAGTACTTC
CDR3: CASSHGQAYEQYF
size: NA
V: TRBV5-1
D: NA
J: TRBJ2-7

DNA: TGTGCCAGTAAAGGACAGGGGGAGGGCTATGGCTACACCTTC
CDR3: CASKGQGEGYGYTF
size: NA
V: TRBV19
D: TRBD1
J: TRBJ1-2

DNA: TGTGCCAGCAGCTCGGGGGACCCACGGCTCTACGAGCAGTACTTC
CDR3: CASSSGDPRLYEQYF
size: NA
V: TRBV27
D: NA
J: TRBJ2-7

DNA: TGTGCCAGCAGTGGGGACAGTAGCAATCAGCCCCAGCATTTT
CDR3: CASSGDSSNQPQHF
size: NA
V: TRBV2
D: TRBD1
J: TRBJ1-5

DNA: TGTGCCAGCAGCCCCCTTTCGGGACAGGGCCTGAACACTGAAGCTTTCTTT
CDR3: CASSPLSGQGLNTEAFF
size: NA
V: TRBV11-1
D: TRBD1
J: TRBJ1-1

DNA: TGTGCCAGCAGTCCCCCAGCGGGGGGAACCTTGGCCCAGTACTTC
CDR3: CASSPPAGGTLAQYF
size: NA
V: TRBV6-6
D: TRBD2
J: TRBJ2-5

DNA: TGTGCCAGCAGCTTAGCCGGGAGGGGAACAGATACGCAGTATTTT
CDR3: CASSLAGRGTDTQYF
size: once
V: TRBV7-2
D: TRBD2
J: TRBJ2-3

DNA: TGCGCCAGCAGCTGGGGACATTGGGACTCCTACGAGCAGTACTTC
CDR3: CASSWGHWDSYEQYF
size: NA
V: TRBV5-1
D: NA
J: TRBJ2-7

DNA: TGTGCCAGCAGCCCTAGACAAGGACTCGAGCAGTACTTC
CDR3: CASSPRQGLEQYF
size: NA
V: TRBV7-2
D: NA
J: TRBJ2-7

DNA: TGCGCCAGCAGCTTGGCCCCGGGACAGGGGTCCAATGAGCCCCAGCATTTT
CDR3: CASSLAPGQGSNEPQHF
size: NA
V: TRBV5-1
D: TRBD1
J: TRBJ1-5

DNA: TGTGCCATCAGTGACCCCTTGGCCCCCGAAGAGCAGTACTTC
CDR3: CAISDPLAPEEQYF
size: once
V: TRBV10-3
D: NA
J: TRBJ2-7

DNA: TGTGCCAGCAATGACAGGTCCAATCAGCCCCAGCATTTT
CDR3: CASNDRSNQPQHF
size: NA
V: TRBV6-1
D: NA
J: TRBJ1-5

DNA: TGTGCCAGCAGCTTAAGCGGGGGCGTTCAAGAGACCCAGTACTTC
CDR3: CASSLSGGVQETQYF
size: NA
V: TRBV7-3
D: NA
J: TRBJ2-5

DNA: TGTGCTAGTGGTTTCCGGGAAGAGACCCAGTACTTC
CDR3: CASGFREETQYF
size: few
V: TRBV12-5
D: NA
J: TRBJ2-5